What follows are 5 T cell receptor beta chains derived from one specimen sequenced in a study of neurological immune-mediated disorders. Via MiXCR, TCRdb re-called the 5' RACE reads, giving one row per CDR3 protein. This table has approximately 130,000 distinct CDR3 sequences, more than 2.5% appearing once. The specimen sequenced was PBMCs. These receptors originate from a woman aged 30 to 39 with multiple sclerosis.

The chain carries TRBV7-2 and TRBJ2-3, with 10 bases identical to TRBD2. Per the germline V gene, CDR1 is SGHTA and CDR2 is FQGNSA. The CDR3 runs to 16 residues. Trimming took 5 bases from V and 1 from J; bases not matched to a gene: 6. The CDR3 reads CASSGTGTSGTDTQYF. CDR3 coding DNA: TGTGCCAGCAGCGGCACCGGGACTAGCGGCACAGATACGCAGTATTTT.

Ten or more counts support this clonotype. The chain couples TRBV7-2 to TRBJ2-1; D might be TRBD2 (5 bases). Germline CDR1 reads SGHTA; CDR2 reads FQGNSA. V was cut by 5 bases and J by 9 bases, with 14 bases left in between. CDR3 length: 13 amino acids. CDR3 region: CASSGPGYGEQFF. In DNA form, the CDR3 reads TGTGCCAGCAGCGGACCGGGGTACGGTGAGCAGTTCTTC.

This clonotype was seen at least ten times. V and J are TRBV7-2 and TRBJ1-5; D unresolved. The germline gives CDR1 SGHTA, CDR2 FQGNSA. V gave up 1 base and J gave up 6 bases, with 7 bases separating them. The CDR3 runs 13 residues. The CDR3 reads CASSLGRAQPQHF. The CDR3 DNA sequence: TGTGCCAGCAGCTTAGGTCGTGCTCAGCCCCAGCATTTT.

This clonotype showed up just once. The CDR3 ends on some other residue instead of the conserved phenylalanine or tryptophan, so this is likely a read error. J is TRBJ2-7 and V is TRBV20-1, with 8 bases lining up with TRBD2. V lost 3 bases, J lost 4 bases, and 8 bases stayed unmatched. The CDR3 covers 14 residues. Germline V CDR1 and CDR2: DFQATT, SNEGSKA (reference sequence). The CDR3 loop reads CSASLSGGRYEQYN. CDR3 DNA sequence: TGCAGTGCTAGTCTCAGCGGGGGTCGATACGAGCAGTACAAC.

This clonotype was recorded at least ten times. The V gene is TRBV7-2, the J gene TRBJ2-1, with D possibly matching TRBD2 (5 bases). The CDR3 has 13 residues. The germline V gene has CDR1 SGHTA and CDR2 FQGNSA. Trimming removed 2 bases at V and 9 bases at J, with 11 bases between. This chain's CDR3 is CASSLQLGGEQFF. The CDR3 DNA is TGTGCCAGCAGCTTACAACTAGGTGGTGAGCAGTTCTTC.